The 31 T cell receptor beta chains given below trace back to one sample, sequenced in a study of lymphopenia after photon versus proton radiotherapy. Clones were read by immunoSEQ multiplex PCR, and TCRdb kept only the in-frame ones, dropping some. The sample has approximately 65,000 clones, around 90% seen once; the top ten hold roughly 12%. The sample consisted of peripheral blood, taken from a patient treated with proton-based radiotherapy. These receptors all stem from a man aged 80 or over with esophageal cancer.

The J gene is TRBJ2-1, the V gene TRBV2, with a possible D match to TRBD1 (7 bases). The CDR3 sequence is 16 residues long. Germline V gene sequence: CDR1 SNHLY, CDR2 FYNNEI. Between the trimmed V and J ends, which lost 7 bases and 8 bases, there was a span of 24 bases. The CDR3 spells CASKQTGTVSRDEQFF. The CDR3 coding sequence is TGTGCCAGCAAACAGACAGGGACTGTCTCTCGCGATGAGCAGTTCTTC.

CDR3 DNA: TGTGCCAGCAGGTCCGGGACAGGTCATGGAAAACTGTTTTTT. This sequence encodes CASRSGTGHGKLFF. The V gene is TRBV27, the J gene TRBJ1-4; TRBD1 agrees at 8 bases. CDR3 length: 14 residues. Germline CDR1 MNHEY, CDR2 SMNVEV (reference sequence). The J segment lost 10 bases and the V segment lost 6 bases, leaving 10 bases of the junction unmatched. Looking up the rest from reference TRBV27 and TRBJ1-4 gives the full variable domain: EAQVTQNPRYLITVTGKKLTVTCSQNMNHEYMSWYRQDPGLGLRQIYYSMNVEVTDKGDVPEGYKVSRKEKRNFPLILESPSPNQTSLYFCASRSGTGHGKLFFGSGTQLSVL.

This chain connects TRBV5-1 to TRBJ1-4; D may be TRBD1 (5 bases). Trimming took off 4 bases at V and 7 bases at J, with 5 bases between the two ends. The germline gives CDR1 SGHRS, CDR2 YFSETQ. The CDR3 covers 11 residues. This CDR3 reads CASSGGEKLFF. CDR3 in DNA: TGCGCCAGCAGCGGGGGTGAAAAACTGTTTTTT.

The V gene is TRBV4-3, the J gene TRBJ2-3; no clear D gene. The germline V and J ends were trimmed by 4 bases and 2 bases, with 10 bases remaining between them. CDR3 length equals 14 residues. Germline CDR1 is LGHNA and CDR2 is YSLEER. CDR3 sequence: CASSREGSTDTQYF. The CDR3 nucleotides read TGCGCCAGCAGCCGAGAAGGGTCCACAGATACGCAGTATTTT.

As DNA, the CDR3 is TGTGCCAGCAGCCGGATCGGGGGGCAGCCCCAGCATTTT. It codes for CASSRIGGQPQHF. This rearrangement joins TRBV9 to TRBJ1-5; tentative D call: TRBD1 (5 bases). This CDR3 is built from 13 residues. The V gene's germline CDR1 is SGDLS and CDR2 YYNGEE. The ends were cut back, 4 bases at V and 7 bases at J, with 12 bases in the middle.

The chain recombines TRBV6-5 with TRBJ1-3; unclear D gene. The V and J ends lost 2 bases and 0 bases respectively, with 11 bases between them. The CDR3 has 16 amino acids. Germline CDR1 is MNHEY and CDR2 is SVGAGI. The CDR3: CASSYGASPSGNTIYF. CDR3 DNA sequence: TGTGCCAGCAGTTACGGTGCCTCTCCCTCTGGAAACACCATATATTTT.

The chain joins TRBV19 to TRBJ1-1; 7 bases fit TRBD1. Trimming cost V 1 base and J 3 bases; bases outside gene matches: 2. CDR1 and CDR2 (germline): LNHDA, SQIVND (reference sequence). CDR3 length: 14 residues. CDR3 in amino acids: CASSIGRGYTEAFF. The CDR3 DNA is TGTGCCAGTAGTATAGGCAGGGGGTACACTGAAGCTTTCTTT.

The chain joins TRBV7-8 to TRBJ2-5; 8 bases are a match to TRBD1. The length of the CDR3 is 15 residues. V dropped 2 bases and J dropped 5; count of bases not matched to a gene: 7. Germline loops: CDR1 SGHVS, CDR2 FQNEAQ. The CDR3 region is CASSLTRTGPETQYF. Here the CDR3 DNA reads TGTGCCAGCAGCTTAACCCGGACAGGGCCGGAGACCCAGTACTTC.

In nucleotides, the CDR3 is TGTGCCAGCTCAAATTTGGGGGAAGCTTTCTTT. Amino acid sequence: CASSNLGEAFF. V is TRBV7-9 and J is TRBJ1-1; D gene unclear. The germline V and J ends were trimmed by 8 bases and 8 bases, with 12 bases remaining between them. The CDR3 length is 11 residues. CDR1 and CDR2 (germline): SEHNR, FQNEAQ (reference sequence).

This clone was seen a single time. This chain uses TRBV11-2 with TRBJ2-7, with D perhaps matching TRBD2 (5 bases). The CDR3 spans 15 residues. Per the germline V gene, CDR1 is SGHAT and CDR2 is FQNNGV. V was pared by 2 bases and J by 7 bases, with 18 bases between. The CDR3 region is CASSLNPHASGEQYF. The CDR3 DNA reads as TGTGCCAGCAGCTTAAATCCCCACGCGTCGGGAGAGCAGTACTTC.

CDR3 bases: TGTGCCTGGAGTGTAGAGCGGCGTCGACAGGGCTACACCTTC. It specifies CAWSVERRRQGYTF. The chain employs TRBV30 and TRBJ1-2; D may be TRBD1 (5 bases). Trimming removed 0 bases at V and 8 bases at J, with 16 bases between. Germline CDR1 is GTSNPN and CDR2 is SVGIG (reference sequence). This CDR3 has 14 amino acids.

This rearrangement joins TRBV20-1 to TRBJ2-4; possible D gene TRBD1, 6 bases. Germline V CDR1 and CDR2: DFQATT, SNEGSKA (reference sequence). V was cut by 6 bases and J by 6 bases, with 9 bases left in between. CDR3 length equals 11 residues. The CDR3 loop reads CSAGQRNIQYF. CDR3 sequence (DNA): TGCAGTGCCGGACAGAGAAACATTCAGTACTTC.

V and J are TRBV5-1 and TRBJ1-5; D uncertain. The CDR3 runs to 15 residues. With 4 bases removed from V and 6 bases from J, the gap between germline ends came to 17 bases. CDR1 is SGHRS, CDR2 YFSETQ, per germline. The CDR3 region is CASSPTGLGGQPQHF. CDR3 coding DNA: TGCGCCAGCAGCCCCACCGGGCTGGGCGGTCAGCCCCAGCATTTT. Filled out from reference TRBV5-1 and TRBJ1-5, the complete variable domain reads KAGVTQTPRYLIKTRGQQVTLSCSPISGHRSVSWYQQTPGQGLQFLFEYFSETQRNKGNFPGRFSGRQFSNSRSEMNVSTLELGDSALYLCASSPTGLGGQPQHFGDGTRLSIL.

This chain uses TRBV5-1 with TRBJ2-5; D uncertain. This CDR3 comprises 13 residues. Germline CDR1 and CDR2: SGHRS and YFSETQ. Deletions cut 0 bases from V and 4 bases from J, with 7 bases between. Written as DNA, the CDR3 is TGCGCCAGCAGCTTGGCCTACGGAGAGACCCAGTACTTC. Its translation is CASSLAYGETQYF.

V gene TRBV11-2 combines with J gene TRBJ2-1; the D gene is possibly TRBD2 (5 bases). CDR1 is SGHAT and CDR2 is FQNNGV in the germline V gene. The CDR3 runs 11 residues. Between the trimmed V and J ends, which lost 5 bases and 10 bases, there was a span of 9 bases. The CDR3 DNA follows: TGTGCCAGCAGCCCCCGGGAAGAGCAGTTCTTC. It yields the protein CASSPREEQFF.

This sequence joins TRBV4-1 and TRBJ1-5; D call uncertain. The CDR3 loop spans 14 amino acids. Germline assignment: CDR1 MGHRA and CDR2 YSYEKL. V was shortened by 3 bases and J by 4 bases, with 10 bases between the two germline ends. CDR3 protein: CASSHQRRNQPQHF. DNA for the CDR3: TGCGCCAGCAGCCACCAAAGGAGAAATCAGCCCCAGCATTTT.

This rearrangement joins TRBV7-6 to TRBJ1-1; D remains unclear. Germline CDR1 and CDR2: SGHVS and FNYEAQ. The CDR3 length is 14 residues. Trimming removed 1 base at V and 0 bases at J, with 6 bases between. The CDR3 sequence: CASSLVGMNTEAFF. CDR3 in DNA: TGTGCCAGCAGCTTAGTAGGGATGAACACTGAAGCTTTCTTT.

The rearrangement uses TRBV30 and TRBJ1-3; no reliable D call. The V end was cut by 3 bases, the J end by 0 bases, with 12 bases between. The CDR3 has 15 amino acids. CDR1 is GTSNPN and CDR2 is SVGIG in the germline V gene (reference sequence). CDR3 DNA sequence: TGTGCCTGGAGCTCAGGACGGAACTCTGGAAACACCATATATTTT. Translated, it gives CAWSSGRNSGNTIYF. Drawing the rest from reference TRBV30 and TRBJ1-3, the complete variable domain is SQTIHQWPATLVQPVGSPLSLECTVEGTSNPNLYWYRQAAGRGLQLLFYSVGIGQISSEVPQNLSASRPQDRQFILSSKKLLLSDSGFYLCAWSSGRNSGNTIYFGEGSWLTVV.

The chain recombines TRBV7-3 with TRBJ1-2; the match to TRBD1 covers 9 bases. The junction had 5 bases not matched to a gene; V was cut back by 5 bases and J by 4 bases. Germline-derived CDR1 and CDR2 are SGHTA and FQGTGA. The CDR3 has 14 residues. The CDR3 spells CASSPSGQGYGYTF. The CDR3 DNA reads as TGTGCCAGCAGCCCATCGGGACAGGGCTATGGCTACACCTTC.

This clone was observed a few times. This chain joins TRBV7-9 and TRBJ2-1; D perhaps matches TRBD1 (6 bases). The CDR3 loop spans 13 amino acids. From germline, CDR1 is SEHNR and CDR2 FQNEAQ (reference sequence). V dropped 5 bases and J dropped 8 bases, with 13 bases sitting between them. The CDR3 DNA reads as TGTGCCAGCAGCCCCCCCCCAGGGGATGAGCAGTTCTTC. Its translation: CASSPPPGDEQFF.

V gene TRBV30 combines with J gene TRBJ1-3; no clear D gene. The germline CDR1 and CDR2 sequences are GTSNPN and SVGIG (reference sequence). The V end was cut by 3 bases, the J end by 10 bases, with 19 bases between. CDR3 length equals 14 residues. The CDR3 coding sequence is TGTGCCTGGAGATCCGGGAGCCTTCTAGAGACCATATATTTT. It is translated as CAWRSGSLLETIYF.

The rearrangement uses TRBV19 and TRBJ1-5; no definite D call. V lost 4 bases to trimming and J lost 3 bases, with 4 bases between them. The CDR3 is 12 amino acids. CDR1 and CDR2 from the germline V gene are LNHDA and SQIVND (reference sequence). The CDR3 sequence is CASSTNNQPQHF. The CDR3 DNA follows: TGTGCCAGTAGTACCAACAATCAGCCCCAGCATTTT.

In its sample, this clone was seen a few times. The chain employs TRBV29-1 and TRBJ2-7; D perhaps matches TRBD1 (5 bases). The germline gives CDR1 SQVTM, CDR2 ANQGSEA. V shed 0 bases and J shed 12 bases, with 21 bases lying between them. The CDR3 totals 14 residues. The CDR3 DNA reads TGCAGCGTTGAAGAGTCTCAGGCAGGGTCCCGTATGTACTTC. Its translation: CSVEESQAGSRMYF.

CDR3 in DNA: TGTGCCAGCACCCGATCGGGGTTCGGGGAAAAACTGTTTTTT. This gives the protein CASTRSGFGEKLFF. The chain carries TRBV5-6 and TRBJ1-4; the D is unclear. The CDR3 extends over 14 amino acids. Per germline, CDR1 SGHDT and CDR2 YYEEEE. V gave up 6 bases and J gave up 8 bases, with 17 bases separating them.

This sequence joins TRBV6-6 and TRBJ1-5, with a weak D call TRBD1 (6 bases). Germline CDR1 is MNHNY and CDR2 is SVGAGI (reference sequence). The V end lost 7 bases, the J end lost 6 bases, and 13 bases lay between the germline ends. The CDR3 is 13 amino acids. CDR3 coding DNA: TGTGCCAGCAAAAGGGGGGCGGGTCAGCCCCAGCATTTT. Protein product: CASKRGAGQPQHF.

The rearrangement links TRBV7-9 to TRBJ2-1; no reliable D call. The CDR3 length is 12 residues. Germline CDR1 reads SEHNR; CDR2 reads FQNEAQ (reference sequence). The V end was cut by 3 bases, the J end by 7 bases, with 7 bases between. As DNA, the CDR3 is TGTGCCAGCAGCTTTAGTCGAAATGAGCAGTTCTTC. Its translation is CASSFSRNEQFF.

In this sample, this clone turned up a few times. This chain's CDR3 is CASSMGLAGSYEQYF. CDR3 DNA sequence: TGTGCCAGTAGTATGGGACTAGCGGGTTCCTACGAGCAGTACTTC. V gene TRBV19 combines with J gene TRBJ2-7; 12 bases are shared with TRBD2. The CDR3 has 15 amino acids. The ends lost 3 bases at V and 1 base at J; junction bases unmatched: 1. Germline loops: CDR1 LNHDA, CDR2 SQIVND (reference sequence).

This rearrangement joins TRBV2 to TRBJ1-1; 8 bases are shared with TRBD1. Germline V gene data show CDR1 as SNHLY and CDR2 as FYNNEI. The junction had 7 bases not matched to a gene; V was cut back by 6 bases and J by 4 bases. The CDR3 has 14 amino acids. The CDR3 sequence is CASSQRTGSTEAFF. The CDR3, as DNA: TGTGCCAGCAGCCAAAGGACAGGGTCCACTGAAGCTTTCTTT.

The J gene is TRBJ1-2, the V gene TRBV4-1; 7 bases fit TRBD1. The J segment lost 7 bases and the V segment lost 6 bases, leaving 11 bases of the junction unmatched. CDR1 and CDR2 from the germline V gene are MGHRA and YSYEKL. This CDR3 is 14 amino acids long. The CDR3 DNA sequence: TGCGCCAGCAGACGGACAGGCCACCCGGGTGGCTACACCTTC. It is translated as CASRRTGHPGGYTF.

The rearrangement links TRBV5-4 to TRBJ1-4; tentative D call: TRBD1 (5 bases). Trimming removed 1 base at V and 1 base at J, with 8 bases between. This CDR3 has 15 amino acids. Looked up from germline, CDR1 is SGHNT and CDR2 is YYREEE (reference sequence). In nucleotides, the CDR3 is TGTGCCAGCAGCTTGAAGCAGGGAACTAATGAAAAACTGTTTTTT. Protein product: CASSLKQGTNEKLFF. The variable domain in full, completed from reference TRBV5-4 and TRBJ1-4, reads ETGVTQSPTHLIKTRGQQVTLRCSSQSGHNTVSWYQQALGQGPQFIFQYYREEENGRGNFPPRFSGLQFPNYSSELNVNALELDDSALYLCASSLKQGTNEKLFFGSGTQLSVL.

This rearrangement joins TRBV5-1 to TRBJ2-2, with D unresolved. This CDR3 region has 15 residues. Trimming took off 1 base at V and 7 bases at J, with 14 bases between the two ends. Germline lookup yields CDR1 SGHRS and CDR2 YFSETQ. CDR3 sequence reads: CASSLRDSWGGELFF. The CDR3 region has the DNA TGCGCCAGCAGCTTGAGAGATTCGTGGGGCGGGGAGCTGTTTTTT.